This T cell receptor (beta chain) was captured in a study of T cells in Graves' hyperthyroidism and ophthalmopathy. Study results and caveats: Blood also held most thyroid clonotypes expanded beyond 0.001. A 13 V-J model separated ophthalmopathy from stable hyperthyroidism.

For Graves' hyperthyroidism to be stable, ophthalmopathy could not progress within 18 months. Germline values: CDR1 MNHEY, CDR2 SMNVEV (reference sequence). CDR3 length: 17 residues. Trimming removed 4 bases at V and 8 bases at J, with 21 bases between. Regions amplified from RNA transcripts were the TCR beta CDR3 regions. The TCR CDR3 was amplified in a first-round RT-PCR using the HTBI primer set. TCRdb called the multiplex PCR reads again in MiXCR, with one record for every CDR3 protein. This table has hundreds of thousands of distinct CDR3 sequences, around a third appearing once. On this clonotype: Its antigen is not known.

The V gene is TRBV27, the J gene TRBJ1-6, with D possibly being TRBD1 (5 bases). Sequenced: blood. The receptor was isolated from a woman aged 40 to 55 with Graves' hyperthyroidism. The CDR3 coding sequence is TGTGCCAGCAGTTCCCCGTTTCGTGGGGCAGGGTATTCACCCCTCCACTTT. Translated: CASSSPFRGAGYSPLHF.